These T cell receptor beta chains were read from a single sample in a study of blood T cell repertoires in COVID-19. Method: immunoSEQ multiplex PCR; TCRdb's copy keeps in-frame clones and lacks some. The data show about 150,000 clones, about 88% seen once. Input material: PBMCs or T cells enriched from blood (not recorded which). These receptor sequences come from a woman aged 45-59 years who had recovered from COVID-19. Both conserved end residues are part of each CDR3. The order of the fields is CDR3 DNA, CDR3 protein, D gene, J gene, V gene, clone size, CDR3 length. D genes are given only for firm matches. A row's size may be missing; if present it is once, few, many or a size class.

DNA: TGTGCCATCAGTGACCGACAGGGGGCTGAACAGCCCCAGCATTTT
CDR3: CAISDRQGAEQPQHF
D: TRBD1
J: TRBJ1-5
V: TRBV10-3
size: .
length: 15

DNA: TGTGCCAGTAGTTCACACGTCCAAGTCGAAATGAACACTGAAGCTTTCTTT
CDR3: CASSSHVQVEMNTEAFF
D: .
J: TRBJ1-1
V: TRBV19
size: few
length: 17

DNA: TGTGCCAGCAGCCAAGACAGGGTCGGAAACACCATATATTTT
CDR3: CASSQDRVGNTIYF
D: TRBD1
J: TRBJ1-3
V: TRBV7-9
size: few
length: 14

DNA: TGTGCCAGCATCCTTAACTTGGGACAGGGGGGGAGTGGCTACACCTTC
CDR3: CASILNLGQGGSGYTF
D: TRBD1
J: TRBJ1-2
V: TRBV7-2
size: once
length: 16

DNA: TGTGCCAGCAGTTGGGACAGATACAATGAGCAGTTCTTC
CDR3: CASSWDRYNEQFF
D: TRBD1
J: TRBJ2-1
V: TRBV28
size: .
length: 13

DNA: TGTGCCAGCAGTTACTTAGCGGGAGGTGTCAATGAGCAGTTCTTC
CDR3: CASSYLAGGVNEQFF
D: TRBD2
J: TRBJ2-1
V: TRBV6-5
size: .
length: 15

DNA: TGTGCCAGCAGCCCTGCGGCAGGGGTTAAGGGCTACACCTTC
CDR3: CASSPAAGVKGYTF
D: .
J: TRBJ1-2
V: TRBV7-8
size: .
length: 14

DNA: TGTGCCAGCAGCTTAGCGGCGGGAGTCTACGAGCAGTACTTC
CDR3: CASSLAAGVYEQYF
D: TRBD2
J: TRBJ2-7
V: TRBV7-6
size: .
length: 14

DNA: TGTGCCAGCAGACAACTAGCTTTAACCGGGGAGCTGTTTTTT
CDR3: CASRQLALTGELFF
D: .
J: TRBJ2-2
V: TRBV11-3
size: .
length: 14

DNA: TGTGCCAGCAGCTTCGGGGGTCTGGGCCAAGAGACCCAGTACTTC
CDR3: CASSFGGLGQETQYF
D: .
J: TRBJ2-5
V: TRBV11-1
size: few
length: 15

DNA: TGTGCCAGCAGTCGTCTTGTTCGCACCGGGGAGCTGTTTTTT
CDR3: CASSRLVRTGELFF
D: .
J: TRBJ2-2
V: TRBV2
size: few
length: 14

DNA: TGTGCCAGCAGCCAAATGGGGGGGGCTTTCTTT
CDR3: CASSQMGGAFF
D: .
J: TRBJ1-1
V: TRBV3-1/TRBV3-2
size: once
length: 11

DNA: TGTGCCAGCAGCCTAGGGACTAGCAGCTCCTACGAGCAGTACTTC
CDR3: CASSLGTSSSYEQYF
D: TRBD2
J: TRBJ2-7
V: TRBV5-4
size: few
length: 15

DNA: TGTGCCTGGAGTCCCCGGGACAGCCTTAGCAATCAGCCCCAGCATTTT
CDR3: CAWSPRDSLSNQPQHF
D: TRBD1
J: TRBJ1-5
V: TRBV30
size: .
length: 16

DNA: TGTGCCAGCACCCAAAGGTTAGCGGGAGGGAGTGACACCGGGGAGCTGTTTTTT
CDR3: CASTQRLAGGSDTGELFF
D: TRBD2
J: TRBJ2-2
V: TRBV2
size: once
length: 18

DNA: TGTGCCAGCAGCTACTTCAGGAGGGGAGTCAATGAGCAGTTCTTC
CDR3: CASSYFRRGVNEQFF
D: .
J: TRBJ2-1
V: TRBV11-2
size: .
length: 15

DNA: TGTGCCAGCAGCTCAACAGGAGATCACTATGGCTACACCTTC
CDR3: CASSSTGDHYGYTF
D: .
J: TRBJ1-2
V: TRBV5-4
size: .
length: 14

DNA: TGTGCCAGCAGCCGGGACAGGGAACGCGGCTACACCTTC
CDR3: CASSRDRERGYTF
D: TRBD1
J: TRBJ1-2
V: TRBV11-2
size: .
length: 13

DNA: TGTGCCAGCAGTTACACTTTGACCCAGGGAGGGAATGAGCAGTTCTTC
CDR3: CASSYTLTQGGNEQFF
D: TRBD2
J: TRBJ2-1
V: TRBV6-6
size: .
length: 16

DNA: TGTGCCAGCAGTTCAGCCGGGAGGAGTGGGGGCACAGATACGCAGTATTTT
CDR3: CASSSAGRSGGTDTQYF
D: TRBD2
J: TRBJ2-3
V: TRBV28
size: .
length: 17

DNA: TGTGCCAGCAGCCGCGACCTACGACTACGCTCCTACGAGCAGTACTTC
CDR3: CASSRDLRLRSYEQYF
D: .
J: TRBJ2-7
V: TRBV7-2
size: .
length: 16

DNA: TGTGCCAGCAGCTTAAGAGACAAGACTGAAGCTTTCTTT
CDR3: CASSLRDKTEAFF
D: .
J: TRBJ1-1
V: TRBV7-9
size: .
length: 13

DNA: TGTGCCAGCAGCTTAATGGGACAGCTGAACACTGAAGCTTTCTTT
CDR3: CASSLMGQLNTEAFF
D: TRBD1
J: TRBJ1-1
V: TRBV11-3
size: .
length: 15

DNA: TGTGCCAGCAGCTTTATAGGGGGTCCGGATTCACCCCTCCACTTT
CDR3: CASSFIGGPDSPLHF
D: .
J: TRBJ1-6
V: TRBV5-4
size: .
length: 15

DNA: TGTGCCAGCAGTTCTTCCGGGACTAGCGGCACAGATACGCAGTATTTT
CDR3: CASSSSGTSGTDTQYF
D: TRBD2
J: TRBJ2-3
V: TRBV28
size: .
length: 16

DNA: TGTGCCAGCAGTTTGTTCGGGGGTGGTCACAATGAGCAGTTCTTC
CDR3: CASSLFGGGHNEQFF
D: .
J: TRBJ2-1
V: TRBV28
size: .
length: 15

DNA: TGTGCCAGGCCTCACAGTAGGACAGGAAGGGTCCTGTTCTACGAGCAGTACTTC
CDR3: CARPHSRTGRVLFYEQYF
D: .
J: TRBJ2-7
V: TRBV21-1
size: .
length: 18

DNA: TGTGCCAGCAGCGCCCCCGGGAGCTCCTATAATTCACCCCTCCACTTT
CDR3: CASSAPGSSYNSPLHF
D: .
J: TRBJ1-6
V: TRBV9
size: .
length: 16

DNA: TGTGCCAGCACCCCAGATGGGACAGCCTATGGCTACACCTTC
CDR3: CASTPDGTAYGYTF
D: TRBD1
J: TRBJ1-2
V: TRBV9
size: once
length: 14

DNA: TGCAGCGTGCTAGCGGATTACGAGCAGTACTTC
CDR3: CSVLADYEQYF
D: TRBD2
J: TRBJ2-7
V: TRBV29-1
size: .
length: 11

DNA: TGCAGCGCCCTTATTTACAATGAGCAGTTCTTC
CDR3: CSALIYNEQFF
D: .
J: TRBJ2-1
V: TRBV29-1
size: .
length: 11

DNA: TGCAGCGTTGCCAGTTTTAACACTGAAGCTTTCTTT
CDR3: CSVASFNTEAFF
D: .
J: TRBJ1-1
V: TRBV29-1
size: .
length: 12

DNA: TGCGCCAGCAGCCAAGATGGTCGCTACACAGATACGCAGTATTTT
CDR3: CASSQDGRYTDTQYF
D: .
J: TRBJ2-3
V: TRBV4-3
size: .
length: 15

DNA: TGTGCCAGCAGTGAAACAACGTATGGCTACACCTTC
CDR3: CASSETTYGYTF
D: .
J: TRBJ1-2
V: TRBV6-1
size: .
length: 12

DNA: TGTGCCAGCAGCCAAGCCAGGGCTAGGGTCAATGAGCAGTTCTTC
CDR3: CASSQARARVNEQFF
D: .
J: TRBJ2-1
V: TRBV3-1/TRBV3-2
size: few
length: 15

DNA: TGTGCCAGCAGCGCTACTAGCGGGATTGAGCAGTTCTTC
CDR3: CASSATSGIEQFF
D: TRBD2
J: TRBJ2-1
V: TRBV7-2
size: .
length: 13

DNA: TGCAGCGTTTTGGGACTAGCGGGAAGGTTTGAGCAGTACTTC
CDR3: CSVLGLAGRFEQYF
D: TRBD2
J: TRBJ2-7
V: TRBV29-1
size: .
length: 14

DNA: TGTGCCAGCAGTTTAACAGGGCCAAGCAATCAGCCCCAGCATTTT
CDR3: CASSLTGPSNQPQHF
D: .
J: TRBJ1-5
V: TRBV28
size: .
length: 15

DNA: TGTGCCAGCAACCACCTCCAGACCTACGAGCAGTACTTC
CDR3: CASNHLQTYEQYF
D: .
J: TRBJ2-7
V: TRBV5-5
size: .
length: 13

DNA: TGTGCCAGCAGCGTAGGGCAGGGGATGGAACAGCCCCAGCATTTT
CDR3: CASSVGQGMEQPQHF
D: .
J: TRBJ1-5
V: TRBV9
size: .
length: 15

DNA: TGTGCCAGCAGTTTGGCACGAGGAGGCTACACCTTC
CDR3: CASSLARGGYTF
D: .
J: TRBJ1-2
V: TRBV12-3/TRBV12-4
size: .
length: 12

DNA: TGTGCCAGCAGCGCGGGAACTGAAGCTTTCTTT
CDR3: CASSAGTEAFF
D: .
J: TRBJ1-1
V: TRBV6-2/TRBV6-3
size: .
length: 11

DNA: TGTGCCATCAGTGACCTTAGCGGGAGTCTACGCAATGAGCAGTTCTTC
CDR3: CAISDLSGSLRNEQFF
D: TRBD2
J: TRBJ2-1
V: TRBV10-3
size: once
length: 16

DNA: TGTGCCAGCGGGGACGGGGGTGAGGTGACCCAGTACTTC
CDR3: CASGDGGEVTQYF
D: .
J: TRBJ2-5
V: TRBV28
size: .
length: 13

DNA: TGTGCCAGCAGCTTCGGGACTAGGGGCTACGAGCAGTACTTC
CDR3: CASSFGTRGYEQYF
D: TRBD2
J: TRBJ2-7
V: TRBV7-2
size: .
length: 14

DNA: TGCGCCAGCAGTGCGGGACTAGCGGGAGGGAGGGCCTACAATGAGCAGTTCTTC
CDR3: CASSAGLAGGRAYNEQFF
D: TRBD2
J: TRBJ2-1
V: TRBV5-1
size: .
length: 18

DNA: TGTGCCAGTAGTCCGCGGGCCTACGCCCTCTATGGCTACACCTTC
CDR3: CASSPRAYALYGYTF
D: .
J: TRBJ1-2
V: TRBV19
size: .
length: 15

DNA: TGTGCCAGCAGCCAAGCCTTTAGGACAGGGTACGAGCAGTACTTC
CDR3: CASSQAFRTGYEQYF
D: TRBD1
J: TRBJ2-7
V: TRBV4-2
size: .
length: 15

DNA: TGTGCCAGCAGCTTAGCCCGACCAGGGGAGCCCCATCAGCCCCAGCATTTT
CDR3: CASSLARPGEPHQPQHF
D: .
J: TRBJ1-5
V: TRBV7-9
size: .
length: 17

DNA: TGTGCCAGCAGCCAAGATACTCTAGGCTCCTACGAGCAGTACTTC
CDR3: CASSQDTLGSYEQYF
D: .
J: TRBJ2-7
V: TRBV3-1/TRBV3-2
size: .
length: 15

DNA: TGTGCCAGCTCACCTGGACAGGGTAAGGAGCAGTACTTC
CDR3: CASSPGQGKEQYF
D: TRBD1
J: TRBJ2-7
V: TRBV18
size: .
length: 13

DNA: TGCGCCAGCAGTCAGGGCCTTGACTATGGCTACACCTTC
CDR3: CASSQGLDYGYTF
D: .
J: TRBJ1-2
V: TRBV4-3
size: .
length: 13

DNA: TGCGCCAGCAGCCTCCGTGAGGGCGGGGAGCTGTTTTTT
CDR3: CASSLREGGELFF
D: .
J: TRBJ2-2
V: TRBV5-1
size: .
length: 13

DNA: TGTGCCAGCAATGGGAGGGGAACTAATGAAAAACTGTTTTTT
CDR3: CASNGRGTNEKLFF
D: .
J: TRBJ1-4
V: TRBV28
size: .
length: 14

DNA: TGTGCCATCAGTGAGTCGGCGGCTAGCGGTAACAATGAGCAGTTCTTC
CDR3: CAISESAASGNNEQFF
D: TRBD2
J: TRBJ2-1
V: TRBV10-3
size: .
length: 16